The 20 T cell receptor beta chains listed next were all sequenced from one sample in a study of T cells in Graves' hyperthyroidism and ophthalmopathy. Authors of the study amplified TCR beta CDR3 regions from RNA transcripts. HTBI primers were used for first-round RT-PCR of the TCR CDR3. TCRdb processed the multiplex PCR reads anew with MiXCR; each CDR3 protein has one entry. The repertoire holds about 400,000 distinct CDR3 sequences, with approximately 13% as singletons. Sequencing was performed on blood. The receptor source for this set is a woman aged 18-29 years with Graves' hyperthyroidism.

The rearrangement joins TRBV28 to TRBJ1-5; 9 bases line up with TRBD1. Germline CDR1 MDHEN, CDR2 SYDVKM. The CDR3 has 16 amino acids. J was trimmed by 1 base and V by 6 bases; bases with no gene match: 7. In DNA, the CDR3 is TGTGCCAGCAGATCAGGGACAGGGAACAGCAATCAGCCCCAGCATTTT. Translating gives CASRSGTGNSNQPQHF.

Ten or more counts support this clonotype. The chain has TRBV5-1 and TRBJ2-2, with TRBD2 as a possible D gene (6 bases). Germline CDR1 is SGHRS and CDR2 is YFSETQ. V gave up 4 bases and J gave up 1 base, with 8 bases separating them. The CDR3 consists of 14 residues. This chain's CDR3 is CASSGGWNTGELFF. Here the CDR3 DNA reads TGCGCCAGCAGCGGAGGGTGGAACACCGGGGAGCTGTTTTTT.

This rearrangement joins TRBV28 to TRBJ2-3; 9 bases map to TRBD2. Germline trimming cut 5 bases from V and 5 bases from J; bases unmatched to any gene: 14. The length of the CDR3 is 17 residues. The V gene's germline CDR1 is MDHEN and CDR2 SYDVKM. CDR3 region: CASSEEVAGVSGDTQYF. The CDR3 bases are TGTGCCAGCAGTGAAGAGGTAGCGGGAGTTTCTGGAGATACGCAGTATTTT.

This clonotype showed up many times. The CDR3 here is CASRTGTGGSNEQFF. CDR3 DNA sequence: TGTGCCAGCAGGACCGGGACAGGAGGTTCCAATGAGCAGTTCTTC. The chain carries TRBV6-1 and TRBJ2-1; 8 nucleotides line up with TRBD1. The CDR3 covers 15 residues. V dropped 6 bases and J dropped 6; count of bases not matched to a gene: 10. CDR1 is MNHNS, CDR2 SASEGT, per germline.

This clonotype has ten or more counts. V usage is TRBV27 and J usage is TRBJ2-7; unclear D gene. CDR3 length: 13 residues. Germline V CDR1 and CDR2: MNHEY, SMNVEV (reference sequence). V lost 3 bases and J lost 2, with 8 bases in between. CDR3 in amino acids: CASSLVGTYEQYF. The CDR3, as DNA: TGTGCCAGCAGTTTGGTAGGAACCTACGAGCAGTACTTC.

The V call is TRBV5-1, the J call TRBJ2-5; 9 nucleotides line up with TRBD2. The CDR3 runs to 16 residues. The junction had 12 bases not matched to a gene; V was cut back by 4 bases and J by 5 bases. The germline V gene has CDR1 SGHRS and CDR2 YFSETQ. CDR3 bases: TGCGCCAGCAGCCGGAAGGCGGGGGGGCTTCCCGAGACCCAGTACTTC. This sequence encodes CASSRKAGGLPETQYF.

This chain uses TRBV6-1 with TRBJ2-7, with 11 bases that match TRBD2. Germline values: CDR1 MNHNS, CDR2 SASEGT. Trimming at V came to 4 bases and at J to 4 bases, leaving 9 bases not matched to a gene. The CDR3 extends over 16 amino acids. The CDR3 spells CASSVTGTSGLYEQYF. CDR3 coding DNA: TGTGCCAGCAGTGTTACCGGGACTAGCGGACTTTACGAGCAGTACTTC.

This clonotype was seen a few times. This chain joins TRBV18 and TRBJ1-2, with unresolved D. Germline-derived CDR1 and CDR2 are KGHSH and LQKENI. V was trimmed by 2 bases and J by 0 bases, leaving 10 bases between them. This CDR3 is built from 15 residues. Here the CDR3 DNA reads TGTGCCAGCTCACCAAGGGCAGAAACTAACTATGGCTACACCTTC. It translates to CASSPRAETNYGYTF.

This clonotype was found once. With a much larger clone just one base away, this may be a read error. The chain links TRBV11-2 to TRBJ1-2; D uncertain. The CDR3 runs to 16 residues. Germline V lookup: CDR1 SGHAT, CDR2 FQNNGV. The chain's CDR3 is CASSPGRGQHNDGYTF. The CDR3, as DNA: TGTGCCAGCAGCCCTGGGAGAGGGCAGCATAACGATGGCTACACCTTC.

At least ten counts were recorded for this clonotype. DNA of the CDR3: TGCAGTGCTAGAGATCTGGGCGTCAAGGCAGGGGGCAGCTCCTACGAGCAGTACTTC. It translates to CSARDLGVKAGGSSYEQYF. This sequence joins TRBV20-1 and TRBJ2-7, with TRBD1 identical over 8 bases. The CDR3 length is 19 residues. V shed 0 bases, J shed 0 bases, and the junction held 16 bases outside the gene matches. Germline assignment: CDR1 DFQATT and CDR2 SNEGSKA (reference sequence).

The table lists this clonotype with many counts. The J gene is TRBJ2-1, the V gene TRBV20-1, with 8 bases aligning to TRBD2. Per the germline V gene, CDR1 is DFQATT and CDR2 is SNEGSKA (reference sequence). With 6 bases clipped from V and 2 bases from J, the junction kept 9 bases outside the gene matches. The CDR3 is 15 residues long. CDR3 residues: CSASAGAGPYNEQFF. For the CDR3, the DNA is TGCAGTGCCTCAGCGGGAGCGGGGCCCTACAATGAGCAGTTCTTC.

Ten or more counts support this clonotype. The chain employs TRBV20-1 and TRBJ1-5; maybe TRBD1 (5 bases). The CDR3 totals 16 residues. Trimming pared 0 bases from V and 6 bases from J, leaving 18 bases between. Germline-derived CDR1 and CDR2 are DFQATT and SNEGSKA (reference sequence). The CDR3 protein is CSARDPTAGGSQPQHF. The DNA of the CDR3 is TGCAGTGCTAGAGATCCCACAGCCGGGGGGAGTCAGCCCCAGCATTTT.

This clonotype was counted many times. One end of the junction does not line up with germline, which may come from a read error. The chain employs TRBV7-3 and TRBJ1-1, with TRBD1 matching 9 bases. The germline V gene has CDR1 SGHTA and CDR2 FQGTGA. The CDR3 has 13 amino acids. The CDR3 region has the DNA TGTGCCAGCAGCGGACAGGGGAGTTCTGAAACTTTCTTT. It is translated as CASSGQGSSETFF.

At least ten counts were recorded for this clonotype. This chain joins TRBV9 and TRBJ2-1; tentatively, D is TRBD2 (6 bases). Germline CDR1 SGDLS, CDR2 YYNGEE. Trimming took 4 bases from V and 5 from J, leaving 16 bases between them. CDR3 length equals 15 residues. CDR3 bases: TGTGCCAGCAGCTCCGGGGGTAGCGGAAACAATGAGCAGTTCTTC. The encoded protein is CASSSGGSGNNEQFF.

Only one count was recorded for this clonotype. This chain uses TRBV29-1 with TRBJ2-7; D call uncertain. Germline CDR1 is SQVTM and CDR2 is ANQGSEA. V lost 1 base, J lost 3 bases, and 4 bases lay in between. The CDR3 totals 11 residues. The CDR3 bases are TGCAGCGTTGAAGGGCTCTACGAGCAGTACTTC. Its protein is CSVEGLYEQYF.

This clonotype was counted many times. V and J are TRBV4-2 and TRBJ2-2; D gene unclear. V lost 1 base to trimming and J lost 4 bases, with 10 bases between them. CDR3 length equals 15 residues. CDR1 is LGHNA and CDR2 is YNFKEQ in the germline V gene. This chain's CDR3 is CASSQAETTTGELFF. The CDR3 coding sequence is TGTGCCAGCAGCCAAGCGGAGACCACCACCGGGGAGCTGTTTTTT.

The J gene is TRBJ2-1, the V gene TRBV4-1; perhaps TRBD1 as D (6 bases). Trimming stripped 0 bases from V and 2 bases from J, with 11 bases between. Germline CDR1 is MGHRA and CDR2 is YSYEKL. The CDR3 runs 16 residues. Here the CDR3 DNA reads TGCGCCAGCAGCCAAGATCATCGGGACACCTACAATGAGCAGTTCTTC. It translates to CASSQDHRDTYNEQFF.

V is TRBV3-1 and J is TRBJ2-7; TRBD1 aligns across 9 bases. Germline CDR1 is LGHDT and CDR2 is YNNKEL (reference sequence). With 4 bases clipped from V and 7 bases from J, the junction kept 2 bases outside the gene matches. This CDR3 contains 12 residues. The CDR3 DNA follows: TGTGCCAGCAGCCGCGGACAGGGGGAGCAGTACTTC. It specifies CASSRGQGEQYF.

This clonotype showed up many times. The gene calls are TRBV4-1 and TRBJ2-7; TRBD1 or TRBD2 may be the D gene (5 bases each). CDR1 is MGHRA and CDR2 is YSYEKL in the germline V gene. The CDR3 sequence is 20 residues long. The V and J ends lost 3 bases and 3 bases respectively, with 30 bases between them. CDR3 residues: CASSQGDLDSERRLLYEQYF. The CDR3 DNA sequence: TGCGCCAGCAGCCAGGGGGACCTAGACAGCGAACGTCGCCTACTCTACGAGCAGTACTTC.

The sample holds many counts of this clonotype. J is TRBJ2-3 and V is TRBV7-9; D is unclear. Trimming stripped 5 bases from V and 6 bases from J, with 18 bases between. The CDR3 extends over 15 amino acids. The germline V gene has CDR1 SEHNR and CDR2 FQNEAQ (reference sequence). The CDR3 nucleotides read TGTGCCAGCAGCCCTTACTCGGAACTGCAGGATACGCAGTATTTT. The encoded protein is CASSPYSELQDTQYF. The full variable domain, with the rest looked up from reference TRBV7-9 and TRBJ2-3, is DTGVSQNPRHKITKRGQNVTFRCDPISEHNRLYWYRQTLGQGPEFLTYFQNEAQLEKSRLLSDRFSAERPKGSFSTLEIQRTEQGDSAMYLCASSPYSELQDTQYFGPGTRLTVL.